This record concerns one TCR beta chain sequence. Its antigen specificity is not known. One base away there is no much larger clone; base qualities are not given. CDR1 and CDR2 were assigned from the germline V gene as MGHDK and SYGVNS. V is cut back by 2 bases and J by 8 bases, with 7 bases in the junction unmatched. Taken from cysteine to phenylalanine, the CDR3 has 15 residues. The sequence is cut down to CDR3 DNA, 45 bases in frame from base 1. TCRbeta CDR3 regions were amplified from genomic DNA using the immunoSEQ Assay, a bias-controlled multiplex PCR. The authors' analysis ran thus. Within the assay, amplification of reference gene primers was used to estimate how many nucleated cells each sample contained. Sequence reads were collapsed and filtered to measure the absolute abundance of every unique TCRbeta CDR3 rearrangement. For each sample, productive Simpson clonality was calculated by taking the square root of Simpson's diversity index across productive rearrangements. TCRdb obtained this table from immuneACCESS and retained in-frame rearrangements with V and J assigned. These tables miss some clones; where compared with another copy, unresolved V genes account for less than half of the shortfall, and the remainder is unexplained. V and J calls and clone size are given by that table; D and trimming were obtained from the DNA. This sample is represented by about 170,000 clones; 65% to 85% of them were singletons. The ten most abundant clones make up about 4% of the sample.

Enrolling through a virtual design, the prospective study's participants ranged in age from roughly 18 to 89 years and lived across some 23 United States geographic areas. In the prospective study, participants were assigned to cohorts based on the clinical history participants reported in a screening survey and a study questionnaire. Each participant in the prospective study had whole blood, serum and a nasopharyngeal or oropharyngeal swab collected by mobile phlebotomists. Prospective study participants could optionally give additional blood draws and questionnaires over an approximately two-month period. Before DNA extraction, blood samples from the prospective study were shipped at room temperature or frozen. The data belong to a study of blood T cell repertoires in COVID-19 (dated by TCRdb to 2020 to 2022). About the study as a whole: Collaborator samples came from the United States, Italy and Spain and covered acute and convalescent phases of COVID-19. Where HLA class I and class II types were available, the types were taken from metadata supplied by the sample provider, not from assay-based typing. Nearly every sample came with metadata listing a de-identified subject ID, COVID-19 status, age in years and sex. Subjects who had been exposed to COVID-19, were actively infected with it, or had recovered from it provided the deeply sampled blood TCRbeta repertoires that made up the dataset. The repertoires were made available in a free public database intended to serve as a resource for research on the immune response to SARS-CoV-2. Samples were obtained from the ongoing ImmuneRACE study (first 160 participants) and from approximately 1,200 subjects provided by 6 global collaborators. The material from the prospective study consisted of cDNA or gDNA derived from T cells, B-cell-depleted T cells, or PBMCs.

General study outcomes and caveats: The quantity of clinical and demographic metadata differed by source and by participant and was supplied without curation.

This sequence uses TRBV25-1 and TRBJ2-1; the central 9 bases match TRBD2. The material sequenced was PBMCs or T cells enriched from blood (not recorded which). The receptor's source is a woman aged 45 to 65 in a cohort exposed to, infected with or recovered from COVID-19 (not recorded which). The DNA reads as follows: TGTGCCAGCAGTGAAGGCGGGAGGGCCGGGGATGAGCAGTTCTTC. This encodes CASSEGGRAGDEQFF. Reference TRBV25-1 and TRBJ2-1 proteins supply the regions before and after the CDR3; the full variable domain is: EADIYQTPRYLVIGTGKKITLECSQTMGHDKMYWYQQDPGMELHLIHYSYGVNSTEKGDLSSESTVSRIRTEHFPLTLESARPSHTSQYLCASSEGGRAGDEQFFGPGTRLTVL.